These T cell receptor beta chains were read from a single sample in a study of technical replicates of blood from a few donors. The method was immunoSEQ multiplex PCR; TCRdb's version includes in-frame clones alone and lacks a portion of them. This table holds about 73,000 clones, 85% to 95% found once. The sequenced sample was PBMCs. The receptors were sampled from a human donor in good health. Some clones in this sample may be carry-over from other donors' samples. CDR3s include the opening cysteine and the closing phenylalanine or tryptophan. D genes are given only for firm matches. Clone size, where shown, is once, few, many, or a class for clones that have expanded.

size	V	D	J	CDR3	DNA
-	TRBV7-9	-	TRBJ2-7	CASSPVPSSYEQYF	TGTGCCAGCAGCCCAGTTCCCAGCTCCTACGAGCAGTACTTC
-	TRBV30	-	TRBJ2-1	CARGSYNEQFF	TGTGCGCGGGGCTCCTACAATGAGCAGTTCTTC
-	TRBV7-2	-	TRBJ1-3	CASSLRTRTGGNTIYF	TGTGCCAGCAGCCTACGAACCCGGACGGGGGGAAACACCATATATTTT
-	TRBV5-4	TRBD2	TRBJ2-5	CASSLAGGRGETQYF	TGTGCCAGCAGCTTGGCCGGCGGGAGGGGGGAGACCCAGTACTTC
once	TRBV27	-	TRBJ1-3	CASSLSWPSSGNTIYF	TGTGCCAGCAGTTTATCGTGGCCAAGCTCTGGAAACACCATATATTTT
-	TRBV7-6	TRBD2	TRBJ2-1	CASSLLERDLDNEQFF	TGTGCCAGCAGCCTGCTAGAGCGGGATTTAGACAATGAGCAGTTCTTC
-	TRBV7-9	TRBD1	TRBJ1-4	CASSETGGGEKLFF	TGTGCCAGCAGCGAGACAGGGGGAGGCGAAAAACTGTTTTTT
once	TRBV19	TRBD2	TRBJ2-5	CASRTSGGGETQYF	TGTGCCAGTAGGACTAGCGGAGGAGGGGAGACCCAGTACTTC
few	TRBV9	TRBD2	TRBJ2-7	CASSAGLAGVGEQYF	TGTGCCAGCAGCGCGGGACTAGCGGGAGTCGGAGAGCAGTACTTC
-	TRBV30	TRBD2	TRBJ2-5	CAWSLGLVIAETQYF	TGTGCCTGGAGTTTGGGACTAGTGATTGCGGAGACCCAGTACTTC